This entry describes one T cell receptor beta chain. Antigen: not known. Sequencing used immunoSEQ multiplex PCR; TCRdb keeps in-frame clones, though not all of them. The sample carries 1.4 million to 1.5 million clones, 95% to 97% recorded once. The data were taken from a study of shared clonotypes between healthy human individuals. Study context: Per donor, three plates held CD4 naive cells, three held CD4 memory, two held CD8 naive and one held CD8 memory.

Findings and limits, study-wide: Naive subsets tended to show greater estimated richness than memory subsets. Relative to clonotypes present in all four donors, those not shared had lower generation probabilities.

Every donor, a Caucasian adult, lived in Nashville, Tennessee. The CDR3 length is 14 residues. V lost 1 base and J lost 5, with 10 bases in between. Germline V lookup: CDR1 SGHTA, CDR2 FQGNSA. The sequencing input was naive CD4+ T cells sorted from blood. As for subset: CD45RA+ positively selected. The receptor was isolated from a man aged 30 to 45 in good health. The chain carries TRBV7-2 and TRBJ2-3; perhaps TRBD1 as D (5 bases). The CDR3 sequence is CASSLGAGQDTQYF. CDR3 sequence (DNA): TGTGCCAGCAGCTTAGGGGCAGGACAAGATACGCAGTATTTT. Looking up the rest from reference TRBV7-2 and TRBJ2-3 gives the full variable domain: GAGVSQSPSNKVTEKGKDVELRCDPISGHTALYWYRQSLGQGLEFLIYFQGNSAPDKSGLPSDRFSAERTGGSVSTLTIQRTQQEDSAVYLCASSLGAGQDTQYFGPGTRLTVL.